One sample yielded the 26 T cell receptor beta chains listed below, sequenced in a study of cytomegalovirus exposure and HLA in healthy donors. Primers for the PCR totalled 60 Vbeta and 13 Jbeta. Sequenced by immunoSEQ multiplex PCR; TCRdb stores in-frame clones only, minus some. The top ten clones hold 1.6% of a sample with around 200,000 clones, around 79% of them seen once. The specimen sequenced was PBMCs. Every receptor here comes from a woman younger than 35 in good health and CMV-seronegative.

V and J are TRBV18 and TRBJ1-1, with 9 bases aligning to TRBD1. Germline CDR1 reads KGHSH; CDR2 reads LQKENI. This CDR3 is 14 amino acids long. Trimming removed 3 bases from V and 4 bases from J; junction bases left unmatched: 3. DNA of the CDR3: TGTGCCAGCTCACCCGGACAGGGGCCCACTGAAGCTTTCTTT. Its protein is CASSPGQGPTEAFF.

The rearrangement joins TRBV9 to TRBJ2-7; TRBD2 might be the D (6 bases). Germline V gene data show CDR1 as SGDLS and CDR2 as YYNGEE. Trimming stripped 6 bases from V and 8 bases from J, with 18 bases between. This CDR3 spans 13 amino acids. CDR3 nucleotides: TGTGCCAGCACCGCCCATCCGGGGGATAAGCAGTACTTC. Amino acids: CASTAHPGDKQYF.

This chain's CDR3 is CASSVAPGFQETQYF. The CDR3 DNA reads as TGTGCCAGCAGCGTAGCTCCGGGGTTCCAAGAGACCCAGTACTTC. The chain is built from TRBV9 and TRBJ2-5, with D possibly matching TRBD2 (5 bases). V lost 0 bases and J 1 base, leaving 10 bases between the germline ends. The length of the CDR3 is 15 residues. Germline loops: CDR1 SGDLS, CDR2 YYNGEE. Filled out from reference TRBV9 and TRBJ2-5, the complete variable domain reads DSGVTQTPKHLITATGQRVTLRCSPRSGDLSVYWYQQSLDQGLQFLIQYYNGEERAKGNILERFSAQQFPDLHSELNLSSLELGDSALYFCASSVAPGFQETQYFGPGTRLLVL.

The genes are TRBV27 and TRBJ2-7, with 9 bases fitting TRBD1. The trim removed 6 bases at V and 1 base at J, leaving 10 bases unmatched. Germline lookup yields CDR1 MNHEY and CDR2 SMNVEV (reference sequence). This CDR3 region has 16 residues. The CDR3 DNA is TGTGCCAGCAGACCCCCCTCCGGGACAGGGTCCTACGAGCAGTACTTC. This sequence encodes CASRPPSGTGSYEQYF.

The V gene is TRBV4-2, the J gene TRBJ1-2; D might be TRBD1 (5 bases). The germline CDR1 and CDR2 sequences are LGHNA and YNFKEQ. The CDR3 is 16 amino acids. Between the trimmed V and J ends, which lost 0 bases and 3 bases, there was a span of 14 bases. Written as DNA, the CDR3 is TGTGCCAGCAGCCAAGAAGTTGGGGCGGCCGACTATGGCTACACCTTC. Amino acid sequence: CASSQEVGAADYGYTF.

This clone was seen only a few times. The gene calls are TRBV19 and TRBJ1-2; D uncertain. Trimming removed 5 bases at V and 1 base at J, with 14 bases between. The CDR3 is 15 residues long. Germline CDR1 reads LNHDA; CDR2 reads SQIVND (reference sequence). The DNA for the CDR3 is TGTGCCAGTAGTCATACTGGGAGCATTAACTATGGCTACACCTTC. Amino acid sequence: CASSHTGSINYGYTF.

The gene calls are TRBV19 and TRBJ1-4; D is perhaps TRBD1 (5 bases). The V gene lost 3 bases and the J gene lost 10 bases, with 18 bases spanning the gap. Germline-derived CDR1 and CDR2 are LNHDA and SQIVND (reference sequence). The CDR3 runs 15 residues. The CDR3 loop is CASSILPDAGGKLFF. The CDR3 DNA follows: TGTGCCAGTAGTATCCTCCCGGATGCGGGGGGAAAACTGTTTTTT.

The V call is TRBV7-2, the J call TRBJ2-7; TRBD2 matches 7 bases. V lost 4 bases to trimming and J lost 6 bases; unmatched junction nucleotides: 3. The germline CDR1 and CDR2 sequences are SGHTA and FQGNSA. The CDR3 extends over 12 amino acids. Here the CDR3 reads CASSWEGTEQYF. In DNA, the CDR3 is TGTGCCAGCAGCTGGGAGGGGACCGAGCAGTACTTC.

The CDR3 spells CASRTGLNTGELFF. The CDR3 DNA sequence: TGTGCCAGCAGAACGGGACTGAACACCGGGGAGCTGTTTTTT. V usage is TRBV6-5 and J usage is TRBJ2-2; a possible D gene is TRBD2 (6 bases). Germline lookup yields CDR1 MNHEY and CDR2 SVGAGI. Trimming stripped 6 bases from V and 1 base from J, with 9 bases between. The CDR3 extends over 14 amino acids.

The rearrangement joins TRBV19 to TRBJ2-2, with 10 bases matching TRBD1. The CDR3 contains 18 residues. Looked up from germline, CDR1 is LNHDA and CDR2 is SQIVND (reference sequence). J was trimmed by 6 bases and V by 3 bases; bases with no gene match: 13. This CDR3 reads CASSIPDRGLGFPGELFF. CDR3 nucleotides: TGTGCCAGTAGTATCCCCGACAGGGGGCTGGGTTTTCCCGGGGAGCTGTTTTTT.

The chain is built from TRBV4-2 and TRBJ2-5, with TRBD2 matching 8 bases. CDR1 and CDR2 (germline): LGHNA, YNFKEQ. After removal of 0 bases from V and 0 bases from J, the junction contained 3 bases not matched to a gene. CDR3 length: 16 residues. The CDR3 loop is CASSQDGGRYQETQYF. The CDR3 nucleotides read TGTGCCAGCAGCCAAGACGGCGGGAGGTACCAAGAGACCCAGTACTTC.

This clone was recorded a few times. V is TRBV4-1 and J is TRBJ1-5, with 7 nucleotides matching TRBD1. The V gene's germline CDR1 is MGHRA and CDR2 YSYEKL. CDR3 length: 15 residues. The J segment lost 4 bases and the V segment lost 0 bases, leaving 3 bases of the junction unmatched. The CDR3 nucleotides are TGCGCCAGCAGCCAAGATCGACAGGGAAATCAGCCCCAGCATTTT. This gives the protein CASSQDRQGNQPQHF.

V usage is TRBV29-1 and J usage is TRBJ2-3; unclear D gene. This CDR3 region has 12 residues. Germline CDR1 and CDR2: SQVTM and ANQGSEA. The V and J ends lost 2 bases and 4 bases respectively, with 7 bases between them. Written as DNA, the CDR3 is TGCAGCGTTGAACTGAGGTCAGATACGCAGTATTTT. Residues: CSVELRSDTQYF.

CDR3 protein: CASTGRGDTEAFF. The CDR3, as DNA: TGTGCCAGCACAGGGAGGGGGGACACTGAAGCTTTCTTT. This chain joins TRBV2 and TRBJ1-1; tentative D call: TRBD1 (6 bases). Germline values: CDR1 SNHLY, CDR2 FYNNEI. The CDR3 runs to 13 residues. Trimming removed 7 bases at V and 3 bases at J, with 12 bases between. The complete variable domain, with remaining parts taken from reference TRBV2 and TRBJ1-1, reads EPEVTQTPSHQVTQMGQEVILRCVPISNHLYFYWYRQILGQKVEFLVSFYNNEISEKSEIFDDQFSVERPDGSNFTLKIRSTKLEDSAMYFCASTGRGDTEAFFGQGTRLTVV.

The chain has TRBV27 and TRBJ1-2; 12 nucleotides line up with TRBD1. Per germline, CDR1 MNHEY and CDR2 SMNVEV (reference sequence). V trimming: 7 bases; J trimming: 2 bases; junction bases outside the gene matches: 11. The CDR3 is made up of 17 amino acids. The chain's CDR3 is CASTETGTGGANYGYTF. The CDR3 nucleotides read TGTGCCAGCACGGAAACCGGGACAGGGGGCGCCAACTATGGCTACACCTTC.

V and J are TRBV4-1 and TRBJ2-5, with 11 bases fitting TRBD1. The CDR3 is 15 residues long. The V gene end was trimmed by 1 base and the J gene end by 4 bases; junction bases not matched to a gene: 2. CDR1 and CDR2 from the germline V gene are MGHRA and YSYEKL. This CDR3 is CASSQGTGGAETQYF. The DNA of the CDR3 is TGCGCCAGCAGCCAAGGGACAGGGGGCGCAGAGACCCAGTACTTC.

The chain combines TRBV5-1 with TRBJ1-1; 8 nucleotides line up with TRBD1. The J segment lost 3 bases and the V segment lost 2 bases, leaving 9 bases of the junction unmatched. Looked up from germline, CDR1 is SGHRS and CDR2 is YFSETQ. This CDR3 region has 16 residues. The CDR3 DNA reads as TGCGCCAGCAGCTTCCGGGACAGGCTGGCTGACACTGAAGCTTTCTTT. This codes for CASSFRDRLADTEAFF. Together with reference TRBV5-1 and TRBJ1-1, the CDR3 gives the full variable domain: KAGVTQTPRYLIKTRGQQVTLSCSPISGHRSVSWYQQTPGQGLQFLFEYFSETQRNKGNFPGRFSGRQFSNSRSEMNVSTLELGDSALYLCASSFRDRLADTEAFFGQGTRLTVV.

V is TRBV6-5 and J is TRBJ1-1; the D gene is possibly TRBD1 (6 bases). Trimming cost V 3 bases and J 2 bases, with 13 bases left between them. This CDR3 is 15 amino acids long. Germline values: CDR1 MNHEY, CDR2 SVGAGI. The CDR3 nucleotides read TGTGCCAGCAGTTATAATTTTGGGACAAACACTGAAGCTTTCTTT. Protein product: CASSYNFGTNTEAFF.

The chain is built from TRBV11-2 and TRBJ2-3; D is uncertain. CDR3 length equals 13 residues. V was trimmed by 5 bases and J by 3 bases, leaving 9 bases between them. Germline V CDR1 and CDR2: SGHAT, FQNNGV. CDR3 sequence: CASSHSRTDTQYF. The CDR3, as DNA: TGTGCCAGCAGCCACAGCCGGACAGATACGCAGTATTTT.

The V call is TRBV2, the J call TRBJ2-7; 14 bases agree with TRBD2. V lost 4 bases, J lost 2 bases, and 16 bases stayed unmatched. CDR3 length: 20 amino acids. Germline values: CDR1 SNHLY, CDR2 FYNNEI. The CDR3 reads CASSGGLAGEDGLPPYEQYF. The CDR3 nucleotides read TGTGCCAGCAGTGGGGGACTAGCGGGAGAGGATGGTTTACCGCCCTACGAGCAGTACTTC.

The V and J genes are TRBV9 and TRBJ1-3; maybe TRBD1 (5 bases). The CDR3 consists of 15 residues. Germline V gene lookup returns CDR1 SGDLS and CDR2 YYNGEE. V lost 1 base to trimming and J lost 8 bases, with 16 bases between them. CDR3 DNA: TGTGCCAGCAGCGTACGGCCCGACGGGGGAGACACCATATATTTT. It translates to CASSVRPDGGDTIYF.

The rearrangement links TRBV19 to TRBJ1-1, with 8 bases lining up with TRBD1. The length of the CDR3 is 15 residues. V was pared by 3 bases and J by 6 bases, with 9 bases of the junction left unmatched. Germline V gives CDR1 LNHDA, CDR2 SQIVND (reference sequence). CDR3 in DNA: TGTGCCAGTAGTATTCCTCCCAGGGGGCTCGCTGAAGCTTTCTTT. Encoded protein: CASSIPPRGLAEAFF. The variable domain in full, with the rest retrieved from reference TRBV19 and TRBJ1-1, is DGGITQSPKYLFRKEGQNVTLSCEQNLNHDAMYWYRQDPGQGLRLIYYSQIVNDFQKGDIAEGYSVSREKKESFPLTVTSAQKNPTAFYLCASSIPPRGLAEAFFGQGTRLTVV.

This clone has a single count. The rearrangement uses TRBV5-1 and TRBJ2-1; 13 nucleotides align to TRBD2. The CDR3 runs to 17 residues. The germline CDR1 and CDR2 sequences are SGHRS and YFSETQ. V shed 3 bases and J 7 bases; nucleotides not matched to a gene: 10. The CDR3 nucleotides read TGCGCCAGCAGCTGGGGACTAGCGGGGACCCTGCGAAATGAGCAGTTCTTC. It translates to CASSWGLAGTLRNEQFF.

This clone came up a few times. Here the CDR3 DNA reads TGCGCCAGCAGCCAAGAGGGGGAACGCGGGGGAGTCAAAAACATTCAGTACTTC. This translates into CASSQEGERGGVKNIQYF. The chain recombines TRBV4-1 with TRBJ2-4, with 7 nucleotides matching TRBD2. The CDR3 has 18 amino acids. J was trimmed by 3 bases and V by 0 bases; bases with no gene match: 11. Germline lookup yields CDR1 MGHRA and CDR2 YSYEKL.

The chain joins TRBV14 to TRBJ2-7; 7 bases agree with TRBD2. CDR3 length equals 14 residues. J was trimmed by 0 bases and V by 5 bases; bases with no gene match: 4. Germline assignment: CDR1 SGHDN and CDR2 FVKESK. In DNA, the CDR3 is TGTGCCAGCAGCTACGGCGGGGGCTCCTACGAGCAGTACTTC. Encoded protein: CASSYGGGSYEQYF.

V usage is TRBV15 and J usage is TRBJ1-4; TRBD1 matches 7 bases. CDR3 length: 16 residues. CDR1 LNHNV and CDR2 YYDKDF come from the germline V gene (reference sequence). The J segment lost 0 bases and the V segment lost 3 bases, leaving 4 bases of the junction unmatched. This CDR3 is CATSSLQGSTNEKLFF. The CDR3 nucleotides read TGTGCCACCAGCAGCCTACAGGGGTCAACTAATGAAAAACTGTTTTTT.